The sequence of this T cell receptor (beta chain) was determined in a study of blood T cell repertoires in COVID-19. On the study more broadly: Samples taken during acute and convalescent COVID-19 were collected in the United States, Italy and Spain. PBMCs, B-cell-depleted T cells, or T cells were the source of the cDNA or gDNA that made up the material.

Per the original data handling: Amplified reference gene primers provided the basis for estimating nucleated cell counts. Only in-frame clones appear in the TCRdb table, and some are missing; sequencing was by immunoSEQ multiplex PCR. V, J and clone size were drawn from that table, and D and trimming were deduced from the DNA. The sample carries 80,000 to 90,000 clones, approximately 86% recorded once. The germline V and J ends were trimmed by 4 bases and 4 bases, with 3 bases remaining between them. CDR1 and CDR2 (germline): LGHDT, YNNKEL (reference sequence). This CDR3 is 11 amino acids long. Sequencing was carried out using peripheral blood. The rearrangement links TRBV3-1 (or the pseudogene TRBV3-2) to TRBJ2-3; D is unclear. The clonotype was recovered from a man between 35 and 55 years old with acute or convalescent COVID-19. Here the CDR3 DNA reads TGTGCCAGCAGCCGCGCAGATACGCAGTATTTT. This encodes CASSRADTQYF.